Sequencing of this T cell receptor beta chain was carried out in a study of blood T cell repertoires in COVID-19. On the study more broadly: Sites in the United States, Italy and Spain provided acute and convalescent COVID-19 samples. T cells, B-cell-depleted T cells, or PBMCs supplied cDNA or gDNA.

The CDR3 is 14 residues long. Trimming removed 7 bases at V and 2 bases at J, with 14 bases between. The germline V gene has CDR1 MDHEN and CDR2 SYDVKM. As handled by the study authors: The authors estimated nucleated cell counts from reference gene primer amplification. TCRdb keeps only in-frame clones here, not all; method: immunoSEQ multiplex PCR. The V and J calls and clone size are taken from that table; D and trimming were inferred from the DNA. Altogether 200,000 to 250,000 clones are present, around nine tenths being singletons, with the ten largest covering 3%. The chain joins TRBV28 to TRBJ1-2; no definite D call. The sequenced material came from peripheral blood. This TCR was sampled from a man in his 60s with acute or convalescent COVID-19. CDR3 nucleotides: TGTGCCAGCACCCCTACCGGGAGAAACTATGGCTACACCTTC. Translation gives CASTPTGRNYGYTF.